This T cell receptor beta chain comes out of a study of long-term antiretroviral therapy in people with HIV. Study context: Sampling started about a decade before the 2015 immediate-ART recommendation.

About this clone: Its antigen is undetermined.

Study outcomes and limitations: ART-treated samples gained diversity yet remained below transplant donor controls.

At survey level, the immunoSEQ assay was run in its v3.0 version. About 35,000-55,000 T-cell genomes per sample were the sequencing target. Repertoires were generated with immunoSEQ multiplex PCR, while TCRdb's copy carries only in-frame clones and drops some. Of roughly 30,000 clones listed, approximately 95% are singletons. CDR1 and CDR2 from the germline V gene are SGDLS and YYNGEE. This CDR3 is built from 15 residues. Trimming stripped 1 base from V and 2 bases from J, with 10 bases between. This sequence originates from a man aged 50 or older with HIV. The chain has TRBV9 and TRBJ2-1; D possibly corresponds to TRBD1 (6 bases). Source: unsorted PBMCs, taken 5.3 years after starting antiretroviral therapy. The CDR3 sequence is CASSVRTATYNEQFF. CDR3 nucleotide sequence: TGTGCCAGCAGCGTAAGGACAGCAACCTACAATGAGCAGTTCTTC.